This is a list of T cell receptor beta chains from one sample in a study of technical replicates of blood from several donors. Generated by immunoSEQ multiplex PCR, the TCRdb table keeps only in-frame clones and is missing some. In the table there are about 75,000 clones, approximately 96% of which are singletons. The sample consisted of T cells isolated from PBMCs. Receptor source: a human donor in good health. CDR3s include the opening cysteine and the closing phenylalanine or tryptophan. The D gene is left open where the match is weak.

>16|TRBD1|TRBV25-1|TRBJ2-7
CASRGQGASPSYEQYF
TGTGCCAGCAGGGGACAGGGGGCAAGCCCGAGCTACGAGCAGTACTTC
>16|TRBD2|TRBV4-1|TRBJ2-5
CASSLPSGTKKETQYF
TGCGCCAGCAGCCTCCCAAGCGGGACGAAAAAAGAGACCCAGTACTTC
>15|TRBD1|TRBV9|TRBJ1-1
CASSVDPRQGTEAFF
TGTGCCAGCAGCGTAGATCCCAGACAGGGCACTGAAGCTTTCTTT
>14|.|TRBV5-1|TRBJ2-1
CASSSLATYNEQFF
TGCGCCAGCAGCTCCCTAGCTACCTACAATGAGCAGTTCTTC
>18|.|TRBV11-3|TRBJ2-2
CASSHTGTLLRGPGELFF
TGTGCCAGCAGCCACACCGGGACTCTGTTGAGGGGACCCGGGGAGCTGTTTTTT
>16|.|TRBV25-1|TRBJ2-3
CASTPTLAVSTDTQYF
TGTGCCAGCACCCCCACACTAGCCGTTAGCACAGATACGCAGTATTTT
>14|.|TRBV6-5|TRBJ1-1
CASSYGTGNTEAFF
TGTGCCAGCAGTTACGGAACAGGGAACACTGAAGCTTTCTTT
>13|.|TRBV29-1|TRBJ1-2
CSVEEGTDYGYTF
TGCAGCGTTGAGGAGGGGACGGACTATGGCTACACCTTC
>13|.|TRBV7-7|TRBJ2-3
CASSLSGTDTQYF
TGTGCTAGCAGCTTGTCAGGTACAGATACGCAGTATTTT
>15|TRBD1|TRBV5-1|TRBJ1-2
CASSLGPGTGRGYTF
TGCGCCAGCAGCTTGGGACCCGGGACAGGCCGTGGCTACACCTTC
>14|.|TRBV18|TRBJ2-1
CASSPAPLDNEQFF
TGTGCCAGCTCACCAGCGCCCCTTGACAATGAGCAGTTCTTC
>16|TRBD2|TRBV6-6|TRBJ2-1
CASGGGSGSPYNEQFF
TGTGCCAGCGGGGGAGGGAGCGGTTCTCCCTACAATGAGCAGTTCTTC
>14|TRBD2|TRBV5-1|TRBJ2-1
CASSLGTSGTEQFF
TGCGCCAGCAGCCTGGGGACTAGCGGTACGGAACAGTTCTTC
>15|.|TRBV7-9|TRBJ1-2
CASSLAVPANYGYTF
TGTGCCAGCAGCTTAGCAGTGCCGGCTAACTATGGCTACACCTTC
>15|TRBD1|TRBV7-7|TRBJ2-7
CASSPGTGPSYEQYF
TGTGCCAGCAGCCCCGGGACAGGGCCCTCCTACGAGCAGTACTTC
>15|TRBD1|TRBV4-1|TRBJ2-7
CASSFRQGERYEQYF
TGCGCCAGCAGCTTCCGCCAGGGGGAACGCTACGAGCAGTACTTC
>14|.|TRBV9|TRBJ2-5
CASSVGGYQETQYF
TGTGCCAGCAGCGTAGGAGGGTACCAAGAGACCCAGTACTTC
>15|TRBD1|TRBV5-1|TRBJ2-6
CASSVTGSGANVLTF
TGCGCCAGCAGCGTGACAGGGTCTGGGGCCAACGTCCTGACTTTC
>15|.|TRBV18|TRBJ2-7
CASSPPDSPVYEQYF
TGTGCCAGCTCACCACCAGACTCGCCCGTCTACGAGCAGTACTTC
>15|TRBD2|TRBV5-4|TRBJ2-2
CASSQSGVNTGELFF
TGTGCCAGCAGCCAGAGCGGGGTGAACACCGGGGAGCTGTTTTTT
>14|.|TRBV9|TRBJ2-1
CASSVDRFYNEQFF
TGTGCCAGCAGCGTTGACAGGTTCTACAATGAGCAGTTCTTC
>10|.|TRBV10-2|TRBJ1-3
CASSGNTIYF
TGCGCCAGTTCGGGAAACACCATATATTTT
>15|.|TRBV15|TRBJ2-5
CATSRGNSEKETQYF
TGTGCCACCAGCAGAGGGAATAGCGAGAAAGAGACCCAGTACTTC
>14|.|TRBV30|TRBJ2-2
CAWKFPWRSGELFF
TGTGCCTGGAAATTCCCTTGGAGATCGGGGGAGCTGTTTTTT
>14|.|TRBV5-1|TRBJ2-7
CASRNRADSYEQYF
TGCGCCAGCCGGAACAGGGCAGATTCCTACGAGCAGTACTTC
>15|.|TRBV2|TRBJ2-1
CASRWRAISGNEQFF
TGTGCCAGCAGATGGAGGGCCATCAGCGGTAATGAGCAGTTCTTC
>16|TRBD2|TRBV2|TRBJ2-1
CASTEGGLAGVNEQFF
TGTGCCAGCACCGAAGGGGGACTAGCGGGGGTCAATGAGCAGTTCTTC
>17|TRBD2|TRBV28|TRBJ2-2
CASSWRREIVDTGELFF
TGTGCCAGCAGTTGGAGGCGGGAGATAGTTGACACCGGGGAGCTGTTTTTT
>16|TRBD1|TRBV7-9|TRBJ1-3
CASSNPRDRVGNTIYF
TGTGCCAGCAGCAACCCTCGGGACAGGGTCGGAAACACCATATATTTT